The T cell receptor beta chain under discussion was sequenced for a study of cytomegalovirus exposure and HLA in healthy donors. Sequencing was performed with immunoSEQ multiplex PCR; in TCRdb, only in-frame clones are kept and a portion is missing. The sample yields about 190,000 clones, over 65% seen once. Looked up from germline, CDR1 is SGHRS and CDR2 is YFSETQ. The CDR3 spans 13 residues. V dropped 0 bases and J dropped 6 bases, with 10 bases sitting between them. The chain links TRBV5-1 to TRBJ2-7; D gene ambiguous. The source of this sequence is a man aged 18 to 30 in good health and CMV-seropositive. The sequenced sample was PBMCs. This CDR3 is CASSLELRSEQYF. CDR3 nucleotide sequence: TGCGCCAGCAGCTTGGAACTCCGAAGCGAGCAGTACTTC.